This T cell receptor beta chain was sequenced for a study of T cell repertoires in cytomegalovirus infection. Across the whole study: CMV epitopes that were recently identified and HLA-C-restricted were used alongside well-studied HLA-B-restricted ones. CMV infection and matching HLA type were both indicated by public TCR beta signatures.

Study-wide points: Cumulative frequency (of public TCR beta family members) identified carriers of CMV plus the relevant HLA.

MiXCR, run by TCRdb on the reads, gives a single entry per CDR3 protein. The table lists roughly 920,000 distinct CDR3 sequences, approximately 31% of them singletons, with around 15% in the top ten. With regard to this clonotype: What it recognizes is unknown.

V trimming: 3 bases; J trimming: 5 bases; junction bases outside the gene matches: 5. The V gene's germline CDR1 is DFQATT and CDR2 SNEGSKA (reference sequence). The CDR3 is 13 residues long. This TCR was recovered from a human donor in good health (CMV status not recorded). Some clones in this sample may be carry-over from other donors' samples. The sequenced sample was cultured CD8+ T cells from PBMCs, obtained from culture after CMV antigen stimulation. The chain uses TRBV20-1 and TRBJ1-2, with 8 bases lining up with TRBD1. The CDR3 protein is CSASRGRGYGYTF. The CDR3 nucleotides read TGCAGTGCTAGCAGGGGGCGCGGGTATGGCTACACCTTC.